This entry describes one TCR beta chain. The CDR3 consists of 15 residues. Germline CDR1 WSHSY, CDR2 SAAADI. V shed 6 bases, J shed 1 base, and the junction held 8 bases outside the gene matches. These data originate in a study of shared clonotypes between healthy human individuals. Sequencing used immunoSEQ multiplex PCR; TCRdb keeps in-frame clones, though not all of them. The table records approximately 2.5 million clones, approximately 90% of them present only once. The sequencing sample was made of naive CD4+ T cells sorted from blood. Documented subset: CD45RA+ positively selected. This clonotype originated in a man in his late teens or twenties in good health. This chain connects TRBV10-2 to TRBJ2-5, with TRBD2 identical over 7 bases. The CDR3 coding sequence is TGCGCCAGCAGCCACAGCGGGGAGACCCAAGAGACCCAGTACTTC. Translated: CASSHSGETQETQYF.